These 2 T cell receptor beta chains were all obtained from the same sample, sequenced in a study of blood T cell repertoires in COVID-19 (dated by TCRdb to the early 2020s). The method behind the library was the immunoSEQ multiplex PCR assay. TCRdb mirrors the immuneACCESS table, restricted to in-frame sequences. Some clones are absent from its copies; in checked studies, under half trace to an unresolved V gene, and the reason for the others is unknown. Within this sample are around 240,000 clones, with approximately 84% of them counted one time only. Around 2.9% of the sample is taken by the ten largest. The specimen was peripheral blood. Receptors originate from a woman aged 25-40 years who had recovered from COVID-19.

This clone was observed a single time. This sequence joins TRBV5-1 and TRBJ2-3; TRBD2 matches at 11 bases. This CDR3 has 16 residues. CDR1 and CDR2 (germline): SGHRS, YFSETQ. The ends lost 4 bases at V and 6 bases at J; junction bases unmatched: 10. The CDR3 spells CASSLTSGGPFDTQYF. The CDR3 DNA reads TGCGCCAGCAGCCTTACTAGCGGGGGCCCTTTTGATACGCAGTATTTT.

The V call is TRBV7-2, the J call TRBJ1-2; D unresolved. Trimming cost V 5 bases and J 8 bases, with 18 bases left between them. The CDR3 has 14 residues. The V gene's germline CDR1 is SGHTA and CDR2 FQGNSA. The CDR3 loop is CASSPSPGLFGYTF. The CDR3, as DNA: TGTGCCAGCAGCCCCTCACCCGGACTGTTCGGCTACACCTTC.